Listed here is a single T cell receptor (beta chain). Its antigen is currently not known. No much larger clone exists at a distance of one base, and base qualities are not known. Enrolling through a virtual design, the prospective study's participants ranged in age from roughly 18 to 95 years and lived across roughly 24 United States geographic areas. To assign participants to cohorts, the prospective study relied on clinical history that participants themselves reported in a screening survey and a study questionnaire. In the prospective study, whole blood, serum and a nasopharyngeal or oropharyngeal swab were collected from each participant by mobile phlebotomists. Additional blood draws and questionnaires over an approximately 2-month period could optionally be provided by prospective study participants. Prospective study blood samples were shipped either frozen or at room temperature before DNA extraction.

The immunoSEQ Assay, a bias-controlled multiplex PCR, was used to amplify TCRbeta CDR3 regions from genomic DNA. As for the original processing: The number of nucleated cells in each sample was estimated from the amplification of reference gene primers within the assay. To quantify the absolute abundance of each unique TCRbeta CDR3 rearrangement, sequence reads were collapsed and filtered. Productive Simpson clonality was computed per sample as the square root of Simpson's diversity index over productive rearrangements. TCRdb retrieved this table from immuneACCESS and kept in-frame rearrangements only. Not all clones are present; in checked studies, unresolved V genes account for under half, and no reason is known for the remainder. The V and J calls and clone size come from that table; D and trimming were worked out from the DNA. The sample yields about 240,000 clones; approximately 88% were counted once. Around 2.6% of the sample is held by the ten biggest clonotypes.

Trimming costs V 4 bases and J 0 bases, and their ends lie 20 bases apart. Taken from the germline V gene (reference sequence), the CDR1 and CDR2 loops are SGHNT and YYREEE. From cysteine to phenylalanine, the CDR3 is 18 amino acids long. The DNA shown is the 54-base CDR3, in frame from base 1. These data originate in a study of blood T cell repertoires in COVID-19 (dated by TCRdb to about 2020). With respect to the entire study: Samples covering the acute and convalescent phases of COVID-19 were provided by collaborators in the United States, Italy and Spain. The material from the prospective study consisted of cDNA or gDNA derived from T cells, B-cell-depleted T cells, or PBMCs. The repertoires were released in a freely available public database meant as a resource for research on the immune response to SARS-CoV-2. Deeply sampled blood TCRbeta repertoires from subjects exposed to, actively infected with, or recovered from COVID-19 were included in the dataset. HLA class I and class II types, where available, came from metadata supplied by the sample provider rather than from assay-based typing. Sample metadata almost always included a de-identified subject ID, COVID-19 status, age in years and sex. The samples were drawn from two sources: the first 160 participants of the ongoing ImmuneRACE study, and about 1,300 subjects contributed by 6 global collaborators. Paper-wide results and their limitations: How much clinical and demographic metadata was included differed by source and by participant, and the metadata was provided uncurated.

The chain is made from TRBV5-4 and TRBJ1-3; the D gene is perhaps TRBD1, on 5 matching bases. The origin of this receptor is a woman aged 30 to 39 with acute COVID-19. Material: PBMCs or T cells enriched from blood (not recorded which). At the DNA level, the sequence is TGTGCCAGCAGCCGCTCTGCCTTTAGGGGACTCTCTGGAAACACCATATATTTT. This is translated as CASSRSAFRGLSGNTIYF. Where the CDR3 stops, the reference TRBV5-4 and TRBJ1-3 genes take over; the full variable domain is ETGVTQSPTHLIKTRGQQVTLRCSSQSGHNTVSWYQQALGQGPQFIFQYYREEENGRGNFPPRFSGLQFPNYSSELNVNALELDDSALYLCASSRSAFRGLSGNTIYFGEGSWLTVV.